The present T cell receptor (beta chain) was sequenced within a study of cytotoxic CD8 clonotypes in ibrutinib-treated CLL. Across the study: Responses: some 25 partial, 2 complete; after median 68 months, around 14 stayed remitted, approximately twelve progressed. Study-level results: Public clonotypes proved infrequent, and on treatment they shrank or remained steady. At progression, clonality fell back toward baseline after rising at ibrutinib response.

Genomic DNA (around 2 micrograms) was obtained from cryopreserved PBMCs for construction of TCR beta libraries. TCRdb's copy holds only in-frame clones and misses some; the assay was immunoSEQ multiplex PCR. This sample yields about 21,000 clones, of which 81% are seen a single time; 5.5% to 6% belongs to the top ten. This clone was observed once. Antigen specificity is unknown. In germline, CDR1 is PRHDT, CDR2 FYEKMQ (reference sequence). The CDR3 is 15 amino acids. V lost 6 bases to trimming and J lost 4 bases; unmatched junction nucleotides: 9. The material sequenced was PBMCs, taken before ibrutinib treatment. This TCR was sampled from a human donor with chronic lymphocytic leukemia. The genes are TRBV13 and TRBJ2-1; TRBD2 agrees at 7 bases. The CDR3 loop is CASRSLGEGYNEQFF. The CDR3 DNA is TGTGCCAGCAGGTCATTAGGGGAGGGGTACAATGAGCAGTTCTTC.